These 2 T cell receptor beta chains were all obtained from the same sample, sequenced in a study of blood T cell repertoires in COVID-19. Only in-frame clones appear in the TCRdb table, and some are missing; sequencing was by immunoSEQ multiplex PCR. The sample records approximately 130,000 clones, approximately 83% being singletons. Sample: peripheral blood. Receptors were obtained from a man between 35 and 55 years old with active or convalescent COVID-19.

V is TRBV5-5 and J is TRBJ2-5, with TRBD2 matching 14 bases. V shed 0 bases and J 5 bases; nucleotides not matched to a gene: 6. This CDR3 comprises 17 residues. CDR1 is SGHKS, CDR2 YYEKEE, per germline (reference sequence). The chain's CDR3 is CASSLGTSGGPGETQYF. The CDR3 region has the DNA TGTGCCAGCAGCTTGGGGACTAGCGGGGGGCCGGGGGAGACCCAGTACTTC.

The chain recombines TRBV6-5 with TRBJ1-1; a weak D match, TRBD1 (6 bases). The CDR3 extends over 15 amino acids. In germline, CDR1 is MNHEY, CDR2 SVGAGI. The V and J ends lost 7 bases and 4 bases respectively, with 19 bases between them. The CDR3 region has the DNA TGTGCCAGCACCCCTCCGGGGGGGCAGGGCACTGAAGCTTTCTTT. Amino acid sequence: CASTPPGGQGTEAFF.